These T cell receptor beta chains were read from a single sample in a study of beta chain features in type 1 diabetes. Only in-frame clones appear in the TCRdb table, and some are missing; sequencing was by immunoSEQ multiplex PCR. Among some 290,000 clones, roughly 24% were seen once, and the ten largest hold roughly 0.011%. Sequences were obtained from naive CD4+ T cells from blood. These receptor sequences come from a woman in her 30s with type 1 diabetes. Both conserved end residues are part of each CDR3. D genes are given only for firm matches. Where a row states a size, it is once, few, many or the class of an expanded clone; other rows omit it.

clone size | J gene | V gene | D gene | CDR3 protein | CDR3 DNA
. | TRBJ1-1 | TRBV29-1 | . | CSVGGGTTLHAFF | TGCAGCGTGGGAGGGGGAACTACCCTTCATGCTTTCTTT
. | TRBJ2-7 | TRBV21-1 | . | CASSKEGRTGNYEQYF | TGTGCCAGCAGCAAAGAGGGCCGGACAGGGAACTACGAGCAGTACTTC
. | TRBJ2-3 | TRBV7-9 | TRBD2 | CASSTPGLDTDTQYF | TGTGCCAGCAGCACCCCGGGACTAGACACAGATACGCAGTATTTT
. | TRBJ2-1 | TRBV5-6 | . | CASSAAANEQFF | TGTGCCAGCAGCGCGGCAGCCAATGAGCAGTTCTTC
few | TRBJ2-3 | TRBV11-2 | . | CASSFFTHTDTQYF | TGTGCCAGCAGCTTTTTCACACACACAGATACGCAGTATTTT
few | TRBJ1-1 | TRBV29-1 | . | CSVPHRGVNTEAFF | TGCAGCGTCCCCCATCGGGGGGTGAACACTGAAGCTTTCTTT
. | TRBJ2-1 | TRBV19 | TRBD2 | CASRGLAGLGEQFF | TGTGCCAGTAGGGGACTAGCGGGATTGGGTGAGCAGTTCTTC
few | TRBJ1-2 | TRBV30 | . | CAWSRGGPNYGYTF | TGTGCCTGGAGTCGGGGAGGCCCTAACTATGGCTACACCTTC
few | TRBJ2-3 | TRBV30 | . | CARTGLTTDTQYF | TGTGCCCGGACGGGACTTACAACAGATACGCAGTATTTT
. | TRBJ2-7 | TRBV21-1 | . | CASSKAGVGIDEQYF | TGTGCCAGCAGCAAAGCGGGAGTAGGAATCGACGAGCAGTACTTC
few | TRBJ1-2 | TRBV7-9 | . | CASSLGAGYGYTF | TGTGCCAGCAGCTTAGGTGCAGGGTATGGCTACACCTTC
. | TRBJ1-3 | TRBV25-1 | . | CASSPTLGDGNTIYF | TGTGCCAGCAGCCCTACCTTGGGCGATGGAAACACCATATATTTT
. | TRBJ2-2 | TRBV29-1 | . | CSSKDYSTGELFF | TGCAGCTCCAAGGACTACTCCACCGGGGAGCTGTTTTTT
few | TRBJ2-7 | TRBV18 | TRBD1 | CASSPGTGNTYEQYF | TGTGCCAGCTCACCTGGGACAGGGAATACCTACGAGCAGTACTTC
few | TRBJ2-1 | TRBV5-1 | TRBD2 | CASSTGGTSGAEQFF | TGCGCCAGCAGCACCGGAGGGACTAGCGGAGCTGAGCAGTTCTTC
. | TRBJ2-5 | TRBV20-1 | . | CSASMETQYF | TGCAGTGCTAGCATGGAGACCCAGTACTTC
few | TRBJ2-1 | TRBV18 | TRBD2 | CASSRPGLAGVEQFF | TGTGCCAGCTCACGCCCGGGACTAGCGGGAGTTGAGCAGTTCTTC
few | TRBJ1-2 | TRBV30 | . | CAWSIGQSGYTF | TGTGCCTGGAGTATCGGACAAAGTGGCTACACCTTC
. | TRBJ2-3 | TRBV9 | . | CASSVGQNTDTQYF | TGTGCCAGCAGCGTCGGACAGAACACAGATACGCAGTATTTT
. | TRBJ1-2 | TRBV7-8 | . | CASAFLGEYADGYTF | TGTGCCAGCGCCTTTCTCGGGGAGTACGCTGATGGCTACACCTTC
. | TRBJ1-1 | TRBV5-1 | TRBD1 | CASSLTDRELTEAFF | TGCGCCAGCAGCTTGACGGACAGGGAATTAACTGAAGCTTTCTTT
. | TRBJ1-1 | TRBV9 | . | CASSVVADTEAFF | TGTGCCAGCAGCGTTGTCGCAGACACTGAAGCTTTCTTT